This T cell receptor (beta chain) emerged from a study of identical twins. Study observations and caveats: In monozygotic twins, models underestimated the sharing of out-of-frame TCR alpha.

The junction had 6 bases not matched to a gene; V was cut back by 6 bases and J by 1 base. The CDR3 contains 15 residues. Germline V gene lookup returns CDR1 DFQATT and CDR2 SNEGSKA (reference sequence). This clonotype showed up just a few times. As yet, its antigen is unknown. All of the donors were Caucasians in good health. Template switching added a universal primer site; cDNA carried unique molecular identifiers. TCRdb reanalysed the 5' RACE reads using MiXCR and keeps one entry per CDR3 protein. The table includes roughly 750,000 distinct CDR3 sequences, 20% to 25% detected once. Another study also made use of these data, one on T cells expressing NK-cell markers. That paper adds: The use of an anti-gamma-delta TCR antibody, which was added in several experiments, restricted sorting to T cells expressing alpha-beta TCR.

The clonotype was recovered from a woman aged 18-29 years in good health. The specimen sequenced was PBMCs. The genes are TRBV20-1 and TRBJ2-3; the match to TRBD2 covers 11 bases. The CDR3 spells CSAGTSGTGTDTQYF. The DNA of the CDR3 is TGCAGTGCCGGGACTAGCGGTACGGGCACAGATACGCAGTATTTT.